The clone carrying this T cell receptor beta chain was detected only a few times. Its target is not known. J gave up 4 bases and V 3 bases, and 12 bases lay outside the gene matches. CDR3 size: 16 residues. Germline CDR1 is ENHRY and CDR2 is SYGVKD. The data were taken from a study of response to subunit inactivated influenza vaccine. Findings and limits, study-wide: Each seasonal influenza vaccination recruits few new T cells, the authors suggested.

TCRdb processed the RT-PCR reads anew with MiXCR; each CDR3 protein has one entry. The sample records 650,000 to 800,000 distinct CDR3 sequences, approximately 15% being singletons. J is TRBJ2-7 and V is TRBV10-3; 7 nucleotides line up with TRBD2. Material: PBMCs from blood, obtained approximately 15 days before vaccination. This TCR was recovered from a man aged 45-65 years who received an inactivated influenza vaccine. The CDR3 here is CAISDSAGDLGYEQYF. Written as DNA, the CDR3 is TGTGCCATCAGTGATTCGGCGGGAGATTTAGGATACGAGCAGTACTTC.